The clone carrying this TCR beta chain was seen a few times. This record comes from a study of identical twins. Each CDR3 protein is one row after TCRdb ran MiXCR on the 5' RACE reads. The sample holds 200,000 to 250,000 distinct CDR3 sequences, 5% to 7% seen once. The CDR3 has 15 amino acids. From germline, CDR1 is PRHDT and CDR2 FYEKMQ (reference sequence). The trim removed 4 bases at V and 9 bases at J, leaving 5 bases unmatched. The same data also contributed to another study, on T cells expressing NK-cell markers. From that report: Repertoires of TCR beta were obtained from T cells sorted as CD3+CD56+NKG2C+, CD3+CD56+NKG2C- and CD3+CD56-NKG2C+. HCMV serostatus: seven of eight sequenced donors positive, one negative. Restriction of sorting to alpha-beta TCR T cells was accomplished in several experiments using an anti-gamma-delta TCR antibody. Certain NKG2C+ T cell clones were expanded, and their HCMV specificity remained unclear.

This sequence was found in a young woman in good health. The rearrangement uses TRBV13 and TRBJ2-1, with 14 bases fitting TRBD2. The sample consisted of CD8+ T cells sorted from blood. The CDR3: CASSSGTSGRAEQFF. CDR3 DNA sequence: TGTGCCAGCAGCTCCGGGACTAGCGGGAGAGCTGAGCAGTTCTTC.